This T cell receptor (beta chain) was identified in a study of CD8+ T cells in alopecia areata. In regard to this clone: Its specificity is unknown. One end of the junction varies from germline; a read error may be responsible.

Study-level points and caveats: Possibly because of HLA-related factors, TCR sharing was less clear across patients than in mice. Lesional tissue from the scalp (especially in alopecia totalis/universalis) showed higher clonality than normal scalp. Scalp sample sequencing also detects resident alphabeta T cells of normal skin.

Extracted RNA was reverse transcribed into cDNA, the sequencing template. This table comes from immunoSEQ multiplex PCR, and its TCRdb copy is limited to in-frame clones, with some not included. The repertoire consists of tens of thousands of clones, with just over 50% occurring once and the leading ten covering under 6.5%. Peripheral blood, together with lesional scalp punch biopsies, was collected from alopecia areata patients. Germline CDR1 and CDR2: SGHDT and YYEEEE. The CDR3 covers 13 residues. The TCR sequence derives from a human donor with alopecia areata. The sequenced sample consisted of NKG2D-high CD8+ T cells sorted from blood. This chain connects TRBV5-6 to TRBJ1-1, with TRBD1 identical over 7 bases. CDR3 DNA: TGTGCCAGCACCTTACAGGGGAACCCTGAAGCTTTCTTT. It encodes CASTLQGNPEAFF.